These T cell receptor beta chains were read from a single sample in a study of cytomegalovirus exposure and HLA in healthy donors. Generated by immunoSEQ multiplex PCR, the TCRdb table keeps only in-frame clones and is missing some. The repertoire holds about 110,000 clones, with approximately 86% as singletons. The sequenced sample was PBMCs. These receptor sequences come from a man in his forties in good health and CMV-seronegative. The conserved cysteine and the conserved F or W are not part of the CDR3 here. Each record gives: V gene, J gene, CDR3 protein.

>TRBV10-3|TRBJ1-4
AISKETDNEKLF
>TRBV28|TRBJ1-1
ASSLGQGAF
>TRBV6-1|TRBJ2-2
ASSGTGEEGELF
>TRBV29-1|TRBJ1-4
SVEVVGGASTNEKLF
>TRBV28|TRBJ2-5
ASSNGHLQETQY
>TRBV7-8|TRBJ1-5
ASSLSDSLYQPQH
>TRBV5-8|TRBJ1-5
ASSLELRQPQH
>TRBV5-1|TRBJ1-2
ASSSGGRLYGYT
>TRBV6-5|TRBJ1-1
ASRRGTEAF
>TRBV4-3|TRBJ1-4
ASSQDGGVAEKLF
>TRBV29-1|TRBJ2-5
SGTGGAGETQY
>TRBV5-1|TRBJ2-3
ASGPASGGSTDTQY
>TRBV19|TRBJ2-2
ASRGAANTGELF
>TRBV5-6|TRBJ2-5
ASSQGPGPQY
>TRBV18|TRBJ1-4
ASSPPAGVGEKLF
>TRBV5-1|TRBJ1-4
ASSHQGAGDEKLF
>TRBV28|TRBJ1-1
ASSLPLTEAF
>TRBV5-1|TRBJ1-4
ASSLGDSTNEKLF
>TRBV6-5|TRBJ1-1
ATLRGKNTEAF
>TRBV4-3|TRBJ2-3
ASSGQAGSTDTQY
>TRBV7-2|TRBJ2-7
ASSWTQSGASSYEQY
>TRBV28|TRBJ1-5
ASTSGAPQPQH
>TRBV29-1|TRBJ2-1
SVGRPGQVSYNEQF
>TRBV2|TRBJ2-3
ASSEIRGLEGTDTQY
>TRBV12-2|TRBJ1-6
ASRLARSRQGQNSPLH
>TRBV30|TRBJ2-7
AWSLFGRLSYEQY
>TRBV2|TRBJ1-1
ASILQGTPEAF
>TRBV25-1|TRBJ1-1
ASSEWRGMNTEAF
>TRBV4-2|TRBJ2-1
ASSQVFDPLGRGEQF
>TRBV21-1|TRBJ2-5
ASSKGRARYQETQY
>TRBV14|TRBJ1-2
ASSQGQGPTLYGYT
>TRBV25-1|TRBJ1-5
ASSEYGDSNQPQH
>TRBV29-1|TRBJ1-1
SAHRGTEAF
>TRBV10-3|TRBJ2-7
AISERDRTYEQY
>TRBV29-1|TRBJ1-1
SVEDRGGGRENTEAF
>TRBV5-4|TRBJ2-1
ASSLERDNEQF
>TRBV5-5|TRBJ2-5
ASSAGTGKETQY
>TRBV30|TRBJ1-2
AWADRGVYGYT
>TRBV27|TRBJ2-7
ASRNSQAGSLQY
>TRBV30|TRBJ2-2
AWRDRGRTTGELF
>TRBV7-2|TRBJ2-7
ASGSTGTYEQY
>TRBV7-9|TRBJ2-3
ASSLGGRVTDTQY
>TRBV7-2|TRBJ2-2
ASSIGGNQRAGELF
>TRBV5-1|TRBJ1-3
ASSSFSGNTIY
>TRBV28|TRBJ1-1
ASTPGGGLLYTEAF
>TRBV19|TRBJ2-5
ASSNFLGRETQY
>TRBV5-1|TRBJ2-1
ASSLGSSSYNEQF
>TRBV5-6|TRBJ2-6
ASSFRVGAAGANVLT